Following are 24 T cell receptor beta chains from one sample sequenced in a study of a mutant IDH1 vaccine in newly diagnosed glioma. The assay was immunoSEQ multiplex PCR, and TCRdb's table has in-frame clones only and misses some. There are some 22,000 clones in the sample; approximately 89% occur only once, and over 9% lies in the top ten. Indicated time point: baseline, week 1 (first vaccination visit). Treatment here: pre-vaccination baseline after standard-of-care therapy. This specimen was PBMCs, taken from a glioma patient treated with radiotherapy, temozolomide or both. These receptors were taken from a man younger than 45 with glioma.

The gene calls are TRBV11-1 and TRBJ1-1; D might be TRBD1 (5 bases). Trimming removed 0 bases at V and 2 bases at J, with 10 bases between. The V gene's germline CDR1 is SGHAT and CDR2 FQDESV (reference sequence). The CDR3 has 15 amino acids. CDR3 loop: CASSLAQGGNTEAFF. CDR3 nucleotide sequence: TGTGCCAGCAGCTTAGCTCAGGGAGGTAACACTGAAGCTTTCTTT.

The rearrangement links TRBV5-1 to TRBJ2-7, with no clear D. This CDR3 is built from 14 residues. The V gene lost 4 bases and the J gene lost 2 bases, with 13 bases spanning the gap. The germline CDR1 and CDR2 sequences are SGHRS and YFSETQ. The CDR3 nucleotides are TGCGCCAGCAGCGCCGACGGGTTTACCTACGAGCAGTACTTC. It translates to CASSADGFTYEQYF.

This chain's CDR3 is CAIRIAGAYEQYF. The CDR3 bases are TGTGCCATCAGAATAGCGGGAGCTTACGAGCAGTACTTC. The chain has TRBV10-3 and TRBJ2-5, with 9 bases identical to TRBD2. The J call is uncertain, as TRBJ2-7 better fits the DNA end. CDR1 is ENHRY and CDR2 is SYGVKD in the germline V gene. This CDR3 contains 13 residues.

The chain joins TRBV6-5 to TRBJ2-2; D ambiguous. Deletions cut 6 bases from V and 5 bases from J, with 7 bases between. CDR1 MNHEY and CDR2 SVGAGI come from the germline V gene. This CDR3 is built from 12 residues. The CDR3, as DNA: TGTGCCAGCAGGTTGCAAACCGGGGAGCTGTTTTTT. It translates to CASRLQTGELFF.

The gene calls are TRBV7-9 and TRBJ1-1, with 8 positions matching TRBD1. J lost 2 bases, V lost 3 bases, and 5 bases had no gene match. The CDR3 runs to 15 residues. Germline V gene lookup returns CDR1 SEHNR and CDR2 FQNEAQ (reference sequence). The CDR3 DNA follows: TGTGCCAGCAGCTTCTCAGCAGGGGGCAACACTGAAGCTTTCTTT. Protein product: CASSFSAGGNTEAFF.

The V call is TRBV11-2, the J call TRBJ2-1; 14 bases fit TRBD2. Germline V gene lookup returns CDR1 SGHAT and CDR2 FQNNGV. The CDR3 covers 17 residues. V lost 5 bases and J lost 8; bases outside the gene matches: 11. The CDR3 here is CASSLLGTSGSNYEQFF. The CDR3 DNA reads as TGTGCCAGCAGCCTTTTAGGGACTAGCGGGAGCAACTATGAGCAGTTCTTC. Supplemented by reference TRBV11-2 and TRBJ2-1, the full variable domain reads EAGVAQSPRYKIIEKRQSVAFWCNPISGHATLYWYQQILGQGPKLLIQFQNNGVVDDSQLPKDRFSAERLKGVDSTLKIQPAKLEDSAVYLCASSLLGTSGSNYEQFFGPGTRLTVL.

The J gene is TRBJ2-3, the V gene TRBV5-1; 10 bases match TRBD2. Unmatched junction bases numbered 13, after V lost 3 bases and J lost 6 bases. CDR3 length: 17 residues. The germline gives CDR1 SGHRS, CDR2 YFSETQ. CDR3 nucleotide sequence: TGCGCCAGCAGCTCGGCCCATAGCGGGAGGAGAGGTGATACGCAGTATTTT. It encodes CASSSAHSGRRGDTQYF. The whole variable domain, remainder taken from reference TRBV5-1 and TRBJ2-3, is KAGVTQTPRYLIKTRGQQVTLSCSPISGHRSVSWYQQTPGQGLQFLFEYFSETQRNKGNFPGRFSGRQFSNSRSEMNVSTLELGDSALYLCASSSAHSGRRGDTQYFGPGTRLTVL.

The CDR3 sequence: CASSPRTGRTVLTYEQYF. In DNA form, the CDR3 reads TGCGCCAGCAGCCCTAGGACAGGGAGGACCGTCCTAACCTACGAGCAGTACTTC. This chain joins TRBV5-1 and TRBJ2-7, with TRBD1 identical over 8 bases. After removal of 4 bases from V and 2 bases from J, the junction contained 17 bases not matched to a gene. The CDR3 covers 18 residues. Germline-derived CDR1 and CDR2 are SGHRS and YFSETQ.

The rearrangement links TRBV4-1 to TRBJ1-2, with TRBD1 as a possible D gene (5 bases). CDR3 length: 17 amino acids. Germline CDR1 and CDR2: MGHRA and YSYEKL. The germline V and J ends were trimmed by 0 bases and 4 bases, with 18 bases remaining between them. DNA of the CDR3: TGCGCCAGCAGCCAAGAAGGGACGGGCGGCTTGGGCTATGGCTACACCTTC. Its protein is CASSQEGTGGLGYGYTF.

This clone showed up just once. CDR3 protein: CASSLDPANYNSPLHF. The CDR3 DNA reads as TGTGCCAGCAGCTTAGATCCAGCCAACTATAATTCACCCCTCCACTTT. The chain has TRBV7-9 and TRBJ1-6; the D is unclear. The CDR3 covers 16 residues. Trimming pared 1 base from V and 3 bases from J, leaving 10 bases between. Germline assignment: CDR1 SEHNR and CDR2 FQNEAQ (reference sequence).

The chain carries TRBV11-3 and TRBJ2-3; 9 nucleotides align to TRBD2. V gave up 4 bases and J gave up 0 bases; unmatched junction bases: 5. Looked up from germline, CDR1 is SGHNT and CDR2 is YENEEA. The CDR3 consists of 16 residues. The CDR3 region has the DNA TGTGCCAGCAGCTCCTTACTAGCGGGTAGCACAGATACGCAGTATTTT. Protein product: CASSSLLAGSTDTQYF.

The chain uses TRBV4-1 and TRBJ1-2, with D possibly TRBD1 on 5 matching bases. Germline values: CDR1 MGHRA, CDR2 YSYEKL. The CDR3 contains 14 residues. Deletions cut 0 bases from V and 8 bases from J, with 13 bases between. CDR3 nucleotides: TGCGCCAGCAGCCAAGATACCCGGGGCCGGGGCTACACCTTC. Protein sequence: CASSQDTRGRGYTF.

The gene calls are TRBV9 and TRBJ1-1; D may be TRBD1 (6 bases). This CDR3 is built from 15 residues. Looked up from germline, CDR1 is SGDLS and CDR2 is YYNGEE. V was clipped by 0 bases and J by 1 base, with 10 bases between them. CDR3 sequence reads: CASSVDGGPNTEAFF. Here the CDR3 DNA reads TGTGCCAGCAGCGTAGATGGGGGGCCGAACACTGAAGCTTTCTTT. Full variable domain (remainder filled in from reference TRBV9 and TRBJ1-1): DSGVTQTPKHLITATGQRVTLRCSPRSGDLSVYWYQQSLDQGLQFLIQYYNGEERAKGNILERFSAQQFPDLHSELNLSSLELGDSALYFCASSVDGGPNTEAFFGQGTRLTVV.

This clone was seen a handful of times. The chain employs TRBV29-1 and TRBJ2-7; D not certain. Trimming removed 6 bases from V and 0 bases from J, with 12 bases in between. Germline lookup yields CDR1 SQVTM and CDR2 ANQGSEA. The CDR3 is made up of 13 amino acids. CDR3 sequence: CSVQLPGSYEQYF. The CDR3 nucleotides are TGCAGCGTCCAACTCCCGGGCTCCTACGAGCAGTACTTC.

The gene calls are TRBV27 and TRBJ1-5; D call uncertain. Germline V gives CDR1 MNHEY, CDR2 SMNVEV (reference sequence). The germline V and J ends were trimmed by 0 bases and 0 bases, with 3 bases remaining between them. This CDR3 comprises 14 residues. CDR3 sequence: CASSLSDSNQPQHF. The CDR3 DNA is TGTGCCAGCAGTTTATCGGATAGCAATCAGCCCCAGCATTTT.

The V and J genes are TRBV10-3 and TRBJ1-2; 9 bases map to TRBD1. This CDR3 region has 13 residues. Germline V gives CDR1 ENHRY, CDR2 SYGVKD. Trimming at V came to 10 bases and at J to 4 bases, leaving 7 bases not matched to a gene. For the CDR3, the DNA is TGTGCCACCTGGGACAGGGATAGCTATGGCTACACCTTC. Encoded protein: CATWDRDSYGYTF.

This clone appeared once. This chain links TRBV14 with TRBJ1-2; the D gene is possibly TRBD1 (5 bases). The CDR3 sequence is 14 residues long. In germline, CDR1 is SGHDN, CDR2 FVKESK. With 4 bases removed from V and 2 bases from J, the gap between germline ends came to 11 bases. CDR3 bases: TGTGCCAGCAGCCCCGGGGGGGGGAACTATGGCTACACCTTC. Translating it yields CASSPGGGNYGYTF.

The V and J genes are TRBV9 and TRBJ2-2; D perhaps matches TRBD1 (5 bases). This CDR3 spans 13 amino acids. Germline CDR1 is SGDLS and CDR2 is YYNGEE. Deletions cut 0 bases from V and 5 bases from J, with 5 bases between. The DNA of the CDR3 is TGTGCCAGCAGCGTAGACAGGACCGGGGAGCTGTTTTTT. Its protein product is CASSVDRTGELFF.

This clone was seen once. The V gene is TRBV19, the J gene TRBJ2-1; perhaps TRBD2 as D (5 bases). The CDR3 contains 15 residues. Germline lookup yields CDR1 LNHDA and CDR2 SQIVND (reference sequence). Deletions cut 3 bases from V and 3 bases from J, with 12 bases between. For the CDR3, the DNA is TGTGCCAGTAGTATCGTGATAGCGAGCTACAATGAGCAGTTCTTC. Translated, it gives CASSIVIASYNEQFF.

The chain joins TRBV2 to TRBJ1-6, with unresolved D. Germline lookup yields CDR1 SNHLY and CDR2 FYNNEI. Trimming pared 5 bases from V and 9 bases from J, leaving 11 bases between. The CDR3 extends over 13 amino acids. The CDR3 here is CASSWTEGSPLHF. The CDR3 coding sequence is TGTGCCAGCAGTTGGACTGAAGGTTCACCCCTCCACTTT.

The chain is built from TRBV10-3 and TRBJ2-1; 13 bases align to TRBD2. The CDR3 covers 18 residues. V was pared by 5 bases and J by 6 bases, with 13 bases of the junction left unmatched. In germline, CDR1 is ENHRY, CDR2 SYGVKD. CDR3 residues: CAISSGTSGTLDPNEQFF. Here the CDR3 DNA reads TGTGCCATCAGTTCCGGGACTAGCGGGACCCTAGATCCCAATGAGCAGTTCTTC.

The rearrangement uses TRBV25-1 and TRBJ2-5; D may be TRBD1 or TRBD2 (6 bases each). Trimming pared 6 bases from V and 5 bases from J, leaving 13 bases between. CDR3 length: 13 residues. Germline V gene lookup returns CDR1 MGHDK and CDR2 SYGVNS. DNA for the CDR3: TGTGCCAGCAGAAGGGGGGCAGGGGAGACCCAGTACTTC. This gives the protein CASRRGAGETQYF.

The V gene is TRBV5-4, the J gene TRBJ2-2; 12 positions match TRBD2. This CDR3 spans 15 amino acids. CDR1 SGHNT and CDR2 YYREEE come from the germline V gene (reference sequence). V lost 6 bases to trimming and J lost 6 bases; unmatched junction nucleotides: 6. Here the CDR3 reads CASKLAGGGAGELFF. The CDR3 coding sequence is TGTGCCAGCAAACTAGCGGGAGGCGGGGCCGGGGAGCTGTTTTTT.

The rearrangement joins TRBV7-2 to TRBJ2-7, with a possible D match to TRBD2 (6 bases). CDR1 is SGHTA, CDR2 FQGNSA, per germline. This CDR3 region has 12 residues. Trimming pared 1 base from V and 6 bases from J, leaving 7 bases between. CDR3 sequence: CASSLGDFEQYF. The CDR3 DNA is TGTGCCAGCAGCTTAGGGGACTTCGAGCAGTACTTC.